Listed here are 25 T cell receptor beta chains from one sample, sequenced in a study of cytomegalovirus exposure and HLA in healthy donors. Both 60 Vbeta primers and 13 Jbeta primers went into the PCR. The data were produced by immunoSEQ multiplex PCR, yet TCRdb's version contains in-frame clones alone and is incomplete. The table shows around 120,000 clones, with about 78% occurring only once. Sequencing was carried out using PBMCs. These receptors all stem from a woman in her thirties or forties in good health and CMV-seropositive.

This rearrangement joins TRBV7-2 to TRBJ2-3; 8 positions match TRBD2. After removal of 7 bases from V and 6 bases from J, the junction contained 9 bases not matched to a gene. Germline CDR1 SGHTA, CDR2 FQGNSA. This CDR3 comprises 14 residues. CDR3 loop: CASTLSGAADTQYF. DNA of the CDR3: TGTGCCAGCACCCTTAGCGGGGCCGCCGATACGCAGTATTTT.

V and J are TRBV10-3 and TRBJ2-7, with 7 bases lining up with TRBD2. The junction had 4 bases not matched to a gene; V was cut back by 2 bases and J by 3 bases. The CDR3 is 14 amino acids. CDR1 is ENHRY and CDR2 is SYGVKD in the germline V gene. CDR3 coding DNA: TGTGCCATCAGTGAGCCAGGGAGGGTCTACGAGCAGTACTTC. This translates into CAISEPGRVYEQYF.

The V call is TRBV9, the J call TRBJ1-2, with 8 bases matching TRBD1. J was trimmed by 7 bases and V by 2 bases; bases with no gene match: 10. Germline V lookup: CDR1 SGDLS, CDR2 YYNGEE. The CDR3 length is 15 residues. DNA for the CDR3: TGTGCCAGCAGCGTCGGACAGGGAATGGGAGGTGGCTACACCTTC. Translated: CASSVGQGMGGGYTF.

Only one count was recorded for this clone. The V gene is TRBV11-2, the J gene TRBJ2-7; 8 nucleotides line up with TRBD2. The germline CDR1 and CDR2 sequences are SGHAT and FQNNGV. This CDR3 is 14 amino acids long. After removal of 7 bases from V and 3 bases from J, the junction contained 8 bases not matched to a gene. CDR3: CASTQERGLYEQYF. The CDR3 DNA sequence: TGTGCCAGCACCCAAGAGCGGGGGCTCTACGAGCAGTACTTC.

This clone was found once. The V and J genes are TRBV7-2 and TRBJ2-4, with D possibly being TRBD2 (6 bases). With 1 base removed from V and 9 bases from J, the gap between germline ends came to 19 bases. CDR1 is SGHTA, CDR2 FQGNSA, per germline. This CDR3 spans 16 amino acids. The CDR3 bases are TGTGCCAGCAGCTTAGTTCACGGGACTGGGGCCTCCATTCAGTACTTC. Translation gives CASSLVHGTGASIQYF.

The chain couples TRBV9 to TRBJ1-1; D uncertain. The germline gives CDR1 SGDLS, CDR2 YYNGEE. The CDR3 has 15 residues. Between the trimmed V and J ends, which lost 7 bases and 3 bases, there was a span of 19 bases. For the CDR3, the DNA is TGTGCCAGCTCGTACACTCCGAGGAGGGACACTGAAGCTTTCTTT. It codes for CASSYTPRRDTEAFF.

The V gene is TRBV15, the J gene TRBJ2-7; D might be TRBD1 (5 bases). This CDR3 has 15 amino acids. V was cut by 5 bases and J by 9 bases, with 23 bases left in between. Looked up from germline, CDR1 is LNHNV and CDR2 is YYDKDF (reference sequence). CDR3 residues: CATSGNAAGLGRQYF. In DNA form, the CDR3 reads TGTGCCACCAGCGGTAATGCGGCAGGGTTGGGAAGGCAGTACTTC.

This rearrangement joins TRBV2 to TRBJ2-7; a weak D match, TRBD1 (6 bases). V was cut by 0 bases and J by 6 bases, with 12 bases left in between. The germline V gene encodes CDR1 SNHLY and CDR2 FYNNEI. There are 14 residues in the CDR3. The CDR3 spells CASSEALGALEQYF. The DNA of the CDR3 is TGTGCCAGCAGTGAAGCGCTGGGGGCTCTCGAGCAGTACTTC.

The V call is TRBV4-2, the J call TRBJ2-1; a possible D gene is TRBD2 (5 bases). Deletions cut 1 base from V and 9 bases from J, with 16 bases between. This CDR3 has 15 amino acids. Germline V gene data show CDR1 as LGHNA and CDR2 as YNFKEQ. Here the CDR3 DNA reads TGTGCCAGCAGCCAAGGATGGGCTAGCTTGGGTGAGCAGTTCTTC. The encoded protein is CASSQGWASLGEQFF.

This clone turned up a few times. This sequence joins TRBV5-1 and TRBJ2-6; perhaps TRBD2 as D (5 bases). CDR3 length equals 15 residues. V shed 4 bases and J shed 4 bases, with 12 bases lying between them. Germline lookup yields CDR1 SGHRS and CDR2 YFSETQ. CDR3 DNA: TGCGCCAGCAGCGAGGGAACTTACGGGGCCAACGTCCTGACTTTC. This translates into CASSEGTYGANVLTF.

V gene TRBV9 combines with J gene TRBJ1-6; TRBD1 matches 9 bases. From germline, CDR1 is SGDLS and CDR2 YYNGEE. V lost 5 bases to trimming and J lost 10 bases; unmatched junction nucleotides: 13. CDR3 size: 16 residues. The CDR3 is CASRQPRTGADSPLHF. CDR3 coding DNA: TGTGCCAGCAGGCAACCCCGGACAGGGGCCGACTCACCCCTCCACTTT.

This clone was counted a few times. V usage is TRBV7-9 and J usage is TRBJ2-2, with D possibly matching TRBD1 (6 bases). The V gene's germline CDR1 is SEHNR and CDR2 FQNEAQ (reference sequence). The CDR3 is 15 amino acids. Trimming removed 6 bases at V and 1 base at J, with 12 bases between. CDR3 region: CASRSTGKNTGELFF. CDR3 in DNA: TGTGCCAGCAGATCGACAGGAAAGAACACCGGGGAGCTGTTTTTT.

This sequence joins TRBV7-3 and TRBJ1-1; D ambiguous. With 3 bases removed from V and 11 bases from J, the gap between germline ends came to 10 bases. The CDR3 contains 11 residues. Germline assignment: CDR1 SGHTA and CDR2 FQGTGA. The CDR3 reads CASSLGAGAFF. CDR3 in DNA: TGTGCCAGCAGCTTGGGCGCGGGCGCTTTCTTT.

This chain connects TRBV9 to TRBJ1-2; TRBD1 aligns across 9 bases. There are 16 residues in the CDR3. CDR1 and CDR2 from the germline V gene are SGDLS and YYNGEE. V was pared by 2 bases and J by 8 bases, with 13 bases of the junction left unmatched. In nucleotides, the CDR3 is TGTGCCAGCAGCGTTAACCCACAGGGGGCAACTGGGGGCTACACCTTC. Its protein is CASSVNPQGATGGYTF.

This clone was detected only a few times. The CDR3 spells CASSLGRAAQPQHF. CDR3 in DNA: TGTGCCAGCAGCTTAGGCAGGGCGGCTCAGCCCCAGCATTTT. The chain couples TRBV7-6 to TRBJ1-5; the D gene is possibly TRBD1 (5 bases). The CDR3 sequence is 14 residues long. CDR1 is SGHVS, CDR2 FNYEAQ, per germline. V lost 1 base and J lost 6, with 10 bases in between.

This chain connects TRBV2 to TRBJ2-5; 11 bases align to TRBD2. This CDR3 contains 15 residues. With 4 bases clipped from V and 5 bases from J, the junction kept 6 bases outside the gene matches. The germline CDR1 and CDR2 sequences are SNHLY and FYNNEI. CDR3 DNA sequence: TGTGCCAGCAGTGGGCTAGCGGGGGGCGTCGAGACCCAGTACTTC. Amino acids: CASSGLAGGVETQYF. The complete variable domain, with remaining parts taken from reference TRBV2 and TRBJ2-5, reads EPEVTQTPSHQVTQMGQEVILRCVPISNHLYFYWYRQILGQKVEFLVSFYNNEISEKSEIFDDQFSVERPDGSNFTLKIRSTKLEDSAMYFCASSGLAGGVETQYFGPGTRLLVL.

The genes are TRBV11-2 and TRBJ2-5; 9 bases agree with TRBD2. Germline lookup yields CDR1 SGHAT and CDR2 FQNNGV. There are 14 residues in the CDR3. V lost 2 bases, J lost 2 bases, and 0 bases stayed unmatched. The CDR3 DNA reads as TGTGCCAGCAGCTTACTAGCGGGGCAAGAGACCCAGTACTTC. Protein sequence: CASSLLAGQETQYF.

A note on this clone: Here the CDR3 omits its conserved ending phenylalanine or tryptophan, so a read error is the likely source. The CDR3: CASSELVTNYGYTL. The CDR3 DNA reads TGTGCCAGCAGTGAATTGGTCACTAACTATGGCTACACCCTC. The chain recombines TRBV25-1 with TRBJ1-2, with D uncertain. CDR1 is MGHDK and CDR2 is SYGVNS in the germline V gene. The CDR3 consists of 14 residues. V lost 1 base and J 0 bases, leaving 6 bases between the germline ends.

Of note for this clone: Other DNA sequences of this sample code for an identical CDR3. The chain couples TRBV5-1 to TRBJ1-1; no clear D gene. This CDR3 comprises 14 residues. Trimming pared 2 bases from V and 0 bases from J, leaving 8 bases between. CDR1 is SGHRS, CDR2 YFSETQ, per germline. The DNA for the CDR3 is TGCGCCAGCAGCTTATCGGGTTTGAACACTGAAGCTTTCTTT. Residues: CASSLSGLNTEAFF.

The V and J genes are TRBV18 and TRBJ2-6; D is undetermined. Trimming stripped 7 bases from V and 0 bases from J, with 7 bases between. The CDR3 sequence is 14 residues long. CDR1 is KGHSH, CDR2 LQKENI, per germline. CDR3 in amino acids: CASYPGSGANVLTF. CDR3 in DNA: TGTGCCAGCTACCCAGGCTCTGGGGCCAACGTCCTGACTTTC.

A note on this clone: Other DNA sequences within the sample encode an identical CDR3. This CDR3 is CASSLDRAYEQYF. The DNA of the CDR3 is TGCGCCAGCAGCCTAGACAGGGCTTACGAGCAGTACTTC. The gene calls are TRBV5-1 and TRBJ2-7; 7 nucleotides line up with TRBD1. Germline CDR1 reads SGHRS; CDR2 reads YFSETQ. The CDR3 extends over 13 amino acids. The V segment lost 4 bases and the J segment 4 bases; nucleotides outside the gene matches: 5.

CDR3 sequence: CASSRSRDWSYGYTF. The DNA for the CDR3 is TGTGCCAGCAGTCGTAGCAGGGATTGGTCCTATGGCTACACCTTC. V and J are TRBV13 and TRBJ1-2; tentatively, D is TRBD1 (5 bases). Germline V lookup: CDR1 PRHDT, CDR2 FYEKMQ (reference sequence). The V end lost 6 bases, the J end lost 4 bases, and 18 bases lay between the germline ends. The CDR3 is made up of 15 amino acids.

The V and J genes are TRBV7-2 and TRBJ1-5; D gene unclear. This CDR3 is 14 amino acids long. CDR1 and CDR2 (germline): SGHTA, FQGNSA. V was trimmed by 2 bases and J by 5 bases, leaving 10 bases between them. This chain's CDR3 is CASSLIGRDQPQHF. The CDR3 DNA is TGTGCCAGCAGCTTAATTGGCCGGGATCAGCCCCAGCATTTT.

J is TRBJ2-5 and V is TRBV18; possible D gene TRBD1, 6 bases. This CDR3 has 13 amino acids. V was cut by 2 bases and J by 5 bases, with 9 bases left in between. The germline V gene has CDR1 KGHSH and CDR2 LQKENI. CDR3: CASSPRGKETQYF. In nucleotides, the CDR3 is TGTGCCAGCTCACCAAGGGGGAAGGAGACCCAGTACTTC.

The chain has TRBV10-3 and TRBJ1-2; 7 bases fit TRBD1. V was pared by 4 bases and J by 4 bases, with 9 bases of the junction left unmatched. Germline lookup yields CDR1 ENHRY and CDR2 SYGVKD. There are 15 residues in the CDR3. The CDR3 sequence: CAISAGQGVSYGYTF. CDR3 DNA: TGTGCCATCAGTGCGGGCCAGGGGGTTAGCTATGGCTACACCTTC.